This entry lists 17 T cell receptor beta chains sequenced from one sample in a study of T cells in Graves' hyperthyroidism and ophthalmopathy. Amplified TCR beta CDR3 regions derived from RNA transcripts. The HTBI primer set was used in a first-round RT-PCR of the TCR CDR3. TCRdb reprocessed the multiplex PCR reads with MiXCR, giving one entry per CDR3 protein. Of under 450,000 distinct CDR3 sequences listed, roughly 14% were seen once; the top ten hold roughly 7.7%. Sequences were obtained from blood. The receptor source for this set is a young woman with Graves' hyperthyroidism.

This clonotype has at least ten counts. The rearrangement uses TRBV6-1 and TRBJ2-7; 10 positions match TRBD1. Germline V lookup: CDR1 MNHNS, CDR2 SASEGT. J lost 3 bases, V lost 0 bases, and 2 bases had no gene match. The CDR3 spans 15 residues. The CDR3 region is CASSEAWDRGYEQYF. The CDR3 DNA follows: TGTGCCAGCAGTGAAGCGTGGGACAGGGGCTACGAGCAGTACTTC.

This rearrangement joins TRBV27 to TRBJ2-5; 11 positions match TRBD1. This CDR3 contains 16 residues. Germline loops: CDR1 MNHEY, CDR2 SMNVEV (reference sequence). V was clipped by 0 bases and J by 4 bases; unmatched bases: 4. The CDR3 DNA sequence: TGTGCCAGCAGTTTATCGGGACAGGGGGTCCGAGAGACCCAGTACTTC. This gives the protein CASSLSGQGVRETQYF.

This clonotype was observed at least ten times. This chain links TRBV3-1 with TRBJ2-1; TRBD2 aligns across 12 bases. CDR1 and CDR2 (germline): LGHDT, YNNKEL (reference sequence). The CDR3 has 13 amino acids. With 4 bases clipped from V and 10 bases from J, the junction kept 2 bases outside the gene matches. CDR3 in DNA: TGTGCCAGCAGCCCCGGGACTAGCGGGGAGCAGTTCTTC. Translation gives CASSPGTSGEQFF.

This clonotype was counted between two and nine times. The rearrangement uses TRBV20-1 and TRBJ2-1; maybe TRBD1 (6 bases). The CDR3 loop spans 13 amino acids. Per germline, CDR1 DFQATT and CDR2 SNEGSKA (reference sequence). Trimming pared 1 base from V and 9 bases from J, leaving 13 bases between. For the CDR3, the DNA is TGCAGTGCTAGAGGGTGGGGGACACCTGAGCAGTTCTTC. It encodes CSARGWGTPEQFF.

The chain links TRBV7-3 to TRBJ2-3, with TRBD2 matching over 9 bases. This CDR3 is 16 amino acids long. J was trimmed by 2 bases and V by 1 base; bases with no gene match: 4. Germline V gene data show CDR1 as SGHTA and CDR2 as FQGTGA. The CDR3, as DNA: TGTGCCAGCAGCTTAAGGCCTAGCGGGAACACAGATACGCAGTATTTT. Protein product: CASSLRPSGNTDTQYF.

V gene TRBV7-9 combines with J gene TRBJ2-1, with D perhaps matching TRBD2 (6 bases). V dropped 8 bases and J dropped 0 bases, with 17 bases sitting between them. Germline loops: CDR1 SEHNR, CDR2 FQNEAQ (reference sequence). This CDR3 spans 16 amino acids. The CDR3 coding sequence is TGTGCCAGCGGACGGGACTCCTTAAGCTCCTACAATGAGCAGTTCTTC. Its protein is CASGRDSLSSYNEQFF.

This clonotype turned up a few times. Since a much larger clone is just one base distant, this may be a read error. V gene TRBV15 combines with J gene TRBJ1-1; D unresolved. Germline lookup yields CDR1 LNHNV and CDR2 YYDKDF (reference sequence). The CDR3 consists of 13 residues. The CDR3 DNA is TGTGCCACCGGCAGATCGGGGAACACTGAAGCTTTCTTT. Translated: CATGRSGNTEAFF.

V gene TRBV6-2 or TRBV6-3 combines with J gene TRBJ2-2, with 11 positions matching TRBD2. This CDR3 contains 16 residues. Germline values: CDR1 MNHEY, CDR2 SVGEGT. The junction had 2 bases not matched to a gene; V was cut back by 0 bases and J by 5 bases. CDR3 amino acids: CASSYSTSGETGELFF. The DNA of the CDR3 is TGTGCCAGCAGTTACTCGACTAGCGGGGAGACCGGGGAGCTGTTTTTT.

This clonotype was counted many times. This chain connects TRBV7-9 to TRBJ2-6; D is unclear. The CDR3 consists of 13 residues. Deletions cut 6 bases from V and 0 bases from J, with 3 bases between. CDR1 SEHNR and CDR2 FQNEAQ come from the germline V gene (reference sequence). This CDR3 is CASSPSGANVLTF. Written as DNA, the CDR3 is TGTGCCAGCAGTCCCTCTGGGGCCAACGTCCTGACTTTC.

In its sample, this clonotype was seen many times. The DNA of the CDR3 is TGCAGTGCCACCACCAGGGAGCACTCCTATGGCTACACCTTC. This sequence encodes CSATTREHSYGYTF. The rearrangement uses TRBV20-1 and TRBJ1-2, with D possibly being TRBD1 (5 bases). Germline-derived CDR1 and CDR2 are DFQATT and SNEGSKA (reference sequence). The germline V and J ends were trimmed by 6 bases and 4 bases, with 18 bases remaining between them. There are 14 residues in the CDR3.

In DNA form, the CDR3 reads TGTGCCAGCAGCCTCGGGACAGGGGGCGTCTATGGCTACACCTTC. Amino acid sequence: CASSLGTGGVYGYTF. J is TRBJ1-2 and V is TRBV3-1; 12 bases map to TRBD1. Losses at the gene ends were 4 bases for V and 4 bases for J; bases not matched to a gene: 4. Germline V CDR1 and CDR2: LGHDT, YNNKEL (reference sequence). This CDR3 spans 15 amino acids.

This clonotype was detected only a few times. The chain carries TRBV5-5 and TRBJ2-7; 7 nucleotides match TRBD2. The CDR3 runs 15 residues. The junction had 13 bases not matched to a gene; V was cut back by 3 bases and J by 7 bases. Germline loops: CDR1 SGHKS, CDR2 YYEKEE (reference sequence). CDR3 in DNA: TGTGCCAGCAGCTCCCACGGGGAGGGCGAAAATGAGCAGTACTTC. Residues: CASSSHGEGENEQYF.

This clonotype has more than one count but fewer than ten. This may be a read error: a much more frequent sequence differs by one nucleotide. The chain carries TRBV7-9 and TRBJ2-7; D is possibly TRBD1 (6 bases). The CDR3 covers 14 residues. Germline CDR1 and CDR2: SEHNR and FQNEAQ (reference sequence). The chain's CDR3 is CASGFSYRAYEQYF. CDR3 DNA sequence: TGTGCCAGCGGCTTTTCGTACAGGGCCTACGAGCAGTACTTC.

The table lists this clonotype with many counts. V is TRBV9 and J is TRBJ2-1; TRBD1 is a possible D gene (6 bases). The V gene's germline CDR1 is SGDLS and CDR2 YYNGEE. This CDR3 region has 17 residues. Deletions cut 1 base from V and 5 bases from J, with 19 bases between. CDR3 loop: CASSVNLDTGMDNEQFF. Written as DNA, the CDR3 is TGTGCCAGCAGCGTAAACCTCGATACAGGGATGGACAATGAGCAGTTCTTC.

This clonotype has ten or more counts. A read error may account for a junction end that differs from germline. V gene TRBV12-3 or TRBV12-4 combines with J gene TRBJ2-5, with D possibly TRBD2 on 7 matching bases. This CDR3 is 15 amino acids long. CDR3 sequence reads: CASSWGGGLQETLYF. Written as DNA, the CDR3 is TGTGCCAGCAGTTGGGGCGGGGGCCTTCAAGAGACCCTGTACTTC.

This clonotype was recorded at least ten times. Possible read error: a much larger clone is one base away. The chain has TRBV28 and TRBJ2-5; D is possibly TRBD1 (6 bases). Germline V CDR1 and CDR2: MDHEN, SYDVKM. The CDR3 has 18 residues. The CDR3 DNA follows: TGTGCCACCCTACCGGGTGGGACACCATTTTCTTACCAAGAGGCCCAGTACTTC. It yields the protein CATLPGGTPFSYQEAQYF.

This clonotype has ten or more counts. CDR3 sequence: CVGGGNGYTF. The CDR3 DNA is TGTGTGGGGGGTGGGAATGGCTACACCTTC. The chain is built from TRBV2 and TRBJ1-2; a possible D gene is TRBD1 (5 bases). The CDR3 consists of 10 residues. Germline V gene lookup returns CDR1 SNHLY and CDR2 FYNNEI.